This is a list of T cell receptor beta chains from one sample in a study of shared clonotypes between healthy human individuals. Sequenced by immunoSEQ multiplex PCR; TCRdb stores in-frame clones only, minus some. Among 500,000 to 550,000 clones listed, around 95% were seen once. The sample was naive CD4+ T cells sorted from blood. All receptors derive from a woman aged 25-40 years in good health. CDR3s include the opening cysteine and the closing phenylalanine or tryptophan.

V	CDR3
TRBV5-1	CASSPGRTEAFF
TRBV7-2	CASSRGLRGEQYF
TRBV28	CASRQGTKGYGYTF
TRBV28	CASSPLTAVREQYF
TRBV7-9	CASSLAETRGNEQFF
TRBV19	CASMSTAGAGYEQYF
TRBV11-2	CASSTRTSGRGNTGELFF
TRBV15	CATSRGGGRATYEQYF
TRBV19	CASSIGPAAQETQYF
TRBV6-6	CASSRNPWDRGDEAFF
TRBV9	CASSVTSGPWTQYF
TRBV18	CASSLGTGVETQYF
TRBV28	CASRRRVQGELFF
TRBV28	CASSRRERAFF
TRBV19	CASSMGGIAGYTF
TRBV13	CASSWDRGYEQYF
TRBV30	CAWIAGKADTQYF
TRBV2	CASRKDRGGETQYF
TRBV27	CASSEGGGYGYTF
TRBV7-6	CASSLGLVGATDTQYF
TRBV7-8	CASSLYGSNQPQHF
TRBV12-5	CASGSTGGSNQPQHF
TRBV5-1	CASGPSGRTKQFF
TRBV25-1	CASSEGTGSSGNTIYF
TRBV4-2	CASSHGPGDRNEQYF
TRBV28	CASSFPGLAAAEQYF
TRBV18	CASSTRDRFHEQYF
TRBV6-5	CASSPPGYNEQFF
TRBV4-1	CASSLRTSGSDTQYF
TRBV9	CASSVDLLASYNEQFF
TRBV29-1	CSSTSPNTGELFF
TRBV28	CASSLYPRLAGDTQYF
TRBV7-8	CASSRGRASYNEQFF
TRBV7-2	CASSSSGTQTNEKLFF
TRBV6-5	CASFKLGTRGYTF
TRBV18	CASSLAQPPPPGTEAFF
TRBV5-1	CASSPLSGGVKLRLEQYF
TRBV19	CASSIGRHSGANVLTF
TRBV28	CASSGTAGAVTFEAFF
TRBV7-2	CASSPPFYEQYF
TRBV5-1	CASSPVDRGHEQYF
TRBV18	CASSPDERDRGGEQYF
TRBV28	CASRDNLEQYF
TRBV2	CASSYDRSNEKLFF
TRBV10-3	CAISGRPNTEAFF
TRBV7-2	CASSLWAGTPYEQYF
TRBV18	CASSPVRVHSYEQYF
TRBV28	CASLHVYEAFF
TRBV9	CASSAGTGNTIYF
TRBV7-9	CASSLLASGSHEQYF
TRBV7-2	CASSLQGLPAAEQYF
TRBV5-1	CASRRTFASRRLNTGELFF
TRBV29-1	CSETGLADNTDTQYF
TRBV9	CASSVGVTSSRTANEQFF
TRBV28	CASSPTPGLAGVSDTQYF
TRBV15	CATSSSQGLGWGLWKTQYF
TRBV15	CATSTRGGKYEQYF
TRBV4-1	CASSPIWGRTEAFF
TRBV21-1	CASSKVGISNTGELFF
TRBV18	CASSPDSGNTIYF